These 27 T cell receptor beta chains were all obtained from the same sample, sequenced in a study of a mutant IDH1 vaccine in newly diagnosed glioma. Profiling relied on immunoSEQ multiplex PCR, and the TCRdb table lists in-frame clones only, not all of them. The table lists under 55,000 clones, roughly nine tenths of them singletons. Indicated time point: week 11, during vaccination. The investigators gave 300 ug of mutant IDH1 20-mer peptide in each vaccine dose, together with topical imiquimod. The antigens these receptors bind are not known. The sample here was PBMCs, taken from a glioma patient whose treatment included an IDH1 peptide vaccine. The receptors shown here come from a man aged 45 to 65 with glioma.

The chain uses TRBV27 and TRBJ1-2; TRBD1 is a possible D gene (5 bases). The CDR3 is made up of 17 amino acids. CDR1 MNHEY and CDR2 SMNVEV come from the germline V gene (reference sequence). The V end was cut by 3 bases, the J end by 1 base, with 18 bases between. The CDR3: CASSFNPTASFNYGYTF. The CDR3, as DNA: TGTGCCAGCAGTTTTAACCCGACAGCCTCCTTTAACTATGGCTACACCTTC.

The CDR3 sequence is CASSSPLGTANNSPLHF. CDR3 sequence (DNA): TGTGCCAGCAGCTCACCTCTAGGGACAGCAAATAATTCACCCCTCCACTTT. The rearrangement joins TRBV5-4 to TRBJ1-6, with 7 bases identical to TRBD1. After removal of 3 bases from V and 5 bases from J, the junction contained 11 bases not matched to a gene. CDR1 and CDR2 from the germline V gene are SGHNT and YYREEE (reference sequence). The CDR3 consists of 17 residues.

The chain has TRBV15 and TRBJ2-3; D gene uncertain. CDR3 length: 14 amino acids. Deletions cut 1 base from V and 0 bases from J, with 5 bases between. Germline V lookup: CDR1 LNHNV, CDR2 YYDKDF (reference sequence). The CDR3 DNA is TGTGCCACCAGCAGAGGATCTAGCACAGATACGCAGTATTTT. Translating gives CATSRGSSTDTQYF.

The V call is TRBV5-1, the J call TRBJ1-1, with 9 nucleotides matching TRBD1. Germline CDR1 is SGHRS and CDR2 is YFSETQ. This CDR3 has 14 residues. V was clipped by 2 bases and J by 3 bases; unmatched bases: 2. In nucleotides, the CDR3 is TGCGCCAGCAGCTTCAGACAGGGGGACACTGAAGCTTTCTTT. Translating it yields CASSFRQGDTEAFF.

The chain joins TRBV5-4 to TRBJ1-1, with a possible D match to TRBD1 (6 bases). V lost 4 bases to trimming and J lost 1 base, with 14 bases between them. This CDR3 comprises 15 residues. Germline CDR1 reads SGHNT; CDR2 reads YYREEE (reference sequence). Here the CDR3 reads CASSNGGGRNTEAFF. The CDR3 DNA reads TGTGCCAGCAGCAACGGGGGGGGCAGGAACACTGAAGCTTTCTTT. Based on the CDR3 plus reference TRBV5-4 and TRBJ1-1, the full variable domain is ETGVTQSPTHLIKTRGQQVTLRCSSQSGHNTVSWYQQALGQGPQFIFQYYREEENGRGNFPPRFSGLQFPNYSSELNVNALELDDSALYLCASSNGGGRNTEAFFGQGTRLTVV.

The chain joins TRBV7-9 to TRBJ1-1; TRBD1 aligns across 9 bases. This CDR3 contains 17 residues. V lost 5 bases and J lost 10; bases outside the gene matches: 20. Germline assignment: CDR1 SEHNR and CDR2 FQNEAQ (reference sequence). For the CDR3, the DNA is TGTGCCAGCAGCAATTTAGGGGACAGGGATGTCGGCACAGGAGCTTTCTTT. Its protein is CASSNLGDRDVGTGAFF.

The DNA of the CDR3 is TGTGCCAGCAGCCCGTACGGGACTAGCGGGAGCACAGATACGCAGTATTTT. This translates into CASSPYGTSGSTDTQYF. The chain combines TRBV13 with TRBJ2-3; the match to TRBD2 covers 12 bases. The CDR3 consists of 17 residues. In germline, CDR1 is PRHDT, CDR2 FYEKMQ (reference sequence). The V gene end was trimmed by 5 bases and the J gene end by 0 bases; junction bases not matched to a gene: 6.

The CDR3 spells CASRGLGNIDTQYF. CDR3 sequence (DNA): TGTGCCAGCAGAGGACTAGGGAACATAGATACGCAGTATTTT. The V and J genes are TRBV28 and TRBJ2-3; 7 bases are shared with TRBD2. The V gene's germline CDR1 is MDHEN and CDR2 SYDVKM. This CDR3 region has 14 residues. V trimming: 6 bases; J trimming: 5 bases; junction bases outside the gene matches: 8.

The rearrangement joins TRBV25-1 to TRBJ2-4; 8 bases map to TRBD1. The CDR3 has 16 residues. Germline trimming cut 5 bases from V and 0 bases from J; bases unmatched to any gene: 6. Germline V CDR1 and CDR2: MGHDK, SYGVNS. DNA for the CDR3: TGTGCCAGCAGTCGAACAGGGGGTCCAGCCAAAAACATTCAGTACTTC. It is translated as CASSRTGGPAKNIQYF.

A single count supports this clone. The chain recombines TRBV29-1 with TRBJ1-5; 7 nucleotides line up with TRBD1. Germline lookup yields CDR1 SQVTM and CDR2 ANQGSEA. There are 18 residues in the CDR3. Unmatched junction bases numbered 17, after V lost 2 bases and J lost 4 bases. This CDR3 is CSVESSDRARGINQPQHF. The CDR3 nucleotides read TGCAGCGTTGAATCCTCAGACAGGGCCCGAGGAATTAATCAGCCCCAGCATTTT.

The rearrangement joins TRBV5-1 to TRBJ2-1; D gene ambiguous. V was clipped by 0 bases and J by 6 bases, with 7 bases between them. CDR1 and CDR2 (germline): SGHRS, YFSETQ. This CDR3 region has 13 residues. The CDR3 DNA reads as TGCGCCAGCAGCTTGGCGGCAGTCAATGAGCAGTTCTTC. Translation gives CASSLAAVNEQFF.

CDR3 protein: CASSSRDRPETQYF. The CDR3 region has the DNA TGCGCCAGCAGCAGCCGGGACAGGCCAGAGACCCAGTACTTC. J is TRBJ2-5 and V is TRBV5-1; 8 bases match TRBD1. Trimming at V came to 4 bases and at J to 4 bases, leaving 6 bases not matched to a gene. The germline CDR1 and CDR2 sequences are SGHRS and YFSETQ. This CDR3 contains 14 residues.

The rearrangement links TRBV30 to TRBJ1-1, with D unresolved. Trimming removed 3 bases at V and 0 bases at J, with 2 bases between. The V gene's germline CDR1 is GTSNPN and CDR2 SVGIG (reference sequence). The CDR3 extends over 11 amino acids. The chain's CDR3 is CAWRMNTEAFF. The CDR3 DNA follows: TGTGCCTGGAGGATGAACACTGAAGCTTTCTTT.

Here the CDR3 reads CASSDVGYDQETQYF. As DNA, the CDR3 is TGTGCCAGCAGTGACGTGGGTTATGACCAAGAGACCCAGTACTTC. The chain is built from TRBV2 and TRBJ2-5; D not resolved. V was clipped by 3 bases and J by 0 bases, with 11 bases between them. Germline loops: CDR1 SNHLY, CDR2 FYNNEI. This CDR3 has 15 residues. Looking up the rest from reference TRBV2 and TRBJ2-5 gives the full variable domain: EPEVTQTPSHQVTQMGQEVILRCVPISNHLYFYWYRQILGQKVEFLVSFYNNEISEKSEIFDDQFSVERPDGSNFTLKIRSTKLEDSAMYFCASSDVGYDQETQYFGPGTRLLVL.

This chain links TRBV13 with TRBJ2-6; possible D gene TRBD1, 5 bases. Trimming removed 5 bases at V and 2 bases at J, with 10 bases between. From germline, CDR1 is PRHDT and CDR2 FYEKMQ (reference sequence). The CDR3 is made up of 15 amino acids. The CDR3 reads CASSLRQTGANVLTF. The CDR3 nucleotides read TGTGCCAGCAGCCTTCGACAGACTGGGGCCAACGTCCTGACTTTC.

Regarding this clone: Germline is not matched at one junction end, which may reflect a read error. V and J are TRBV7-7 and TRBJ2-6, with 7 positions matching TRBD1. The germline CDR1 and CDR2 sequences are SSHAT and FNYEAQ (reference sequence). CDR3 length: 17 amino acids. As DNA, the CDR3 is TGTGCTAGCAGTCACCGTGACAGGGCCTCTGGGGCCAACGTCCTGACTTTC. Encoded protein: CASSHRDRASGANVLTF.

The chain has TRBV28 and TRBJ2-3; D is ambiguous. Trimming shortened V by 3 bases and J by 0 bases, and 10 bases separated the two germline ends. This CDR3 has 15 residues. Germline V gene lookup returns CDR1 MDHEN and CDR2 SYDVKM. The CDR3 here is CASSLALPSTDTQYF. The CDR3 coding sequence is TGTGCCAGCAGTTTGGCACTTCCTAGCACAGATACGCAGTATTTT.

The chain recombines TRBV7-2 with TRBJ2-7, with TRBD2 identical over 8 bases. The CDR3 is made up of 15 amino acids. In germline, CDR1 is SGHTA, CDR2 FQGNSA. V was clipped by 5 bases and J by 4 bases; unmatched bases: 10. CDR3 in amino acids: CASSRQAGGRYEQYF. As DNA, the CDR3 is TGTGCCAGCAGCCGACAGGCGGGGGGACGGTACGAGCAGTACTTC.

The V gene is TRBV14, the J gene TRBJ1-2; D is ambiguous. Germline V gene sequence: CDR1 SGHDN, CDR2 FVKESK. This CDR3 is 15 amino acids long. Trimming removed 0 bases from V and 4 bases from J, with 12 bases in between. DNA of the CDR3: TGTGCCAGCAGCCAAGATCTATCAGACCTCTATGGCTACACCTTC. Translated, it gives CASSQDLSDLYGYTF.

This chain uses TRBV4-2 with TRBJ2-7; 12 positions agree with TRBD2. V lost 2 bases, J lost 5 bases, and 4 bases stayed unmatched. Germline loops: CDR1 LGHNA, CDR2 YNFKEQ. CDR3 length equals 15 residues. The CDR3 sequence: CASSQPSGGAHEQYF. DNA for the CDR3: TGTGCCAGCAGCCAACCTAGCGGGGGGGCCCACGAGCAGTACTTC.

In DNA, the CDR3 is TGTGCCAGCTCACCAGGGATAGCGGAGTCCTACAATGAGCAGTTCTTC. Amino acid sequence: CASSPGIAESYNEQFF. V is TRBV18 and J is TRBJ2-1; D might be TRBD2 (6 bases). The V gene lost 2 bases and the J gene lost 1 base, with 12 bases spanning the gap. CDR3 size: 16 residues. Per the germline V gene, CDR1 is KGHSH and CDR2 is LQKENI.

The chain uses TRBV5-4 and TRBJ1-6; D might be TRBD1 (6 bases). Germline loops: CDR1 SGHNT, CDR2 YYREEE (reference sequence). The CDR3 runs 15 residues. V lost 1 base and J lost 7, with 12 bases in between. The CDR3 nucleotides are TGTGCCAGCAGCTTGACAGGGAAGGGGAATTCACCCCTCCACTTT. As protein: CASSLTGKGNSPLHF. The full variable domain, its missing parts supplied by reference TRBV5-4 and TRBJ1-6, is ETGVTQSPTHLIKTRGQQVTLRCSSQSGHNTVSWYQQALGQGPQFIFQYYREEENGRGNFPPRFSGLQFPNYSSELNVNALELDDSALYLCASSLTGKGNSPLHFGNGTRLTVT.

The chain recombines TRBV5-1 with TRBJ2-1; a weak D match, TRBD1 (6 bases). V was clipped by 0 bases and J by 3 bases, with 13 bases between them. The germline CDR1 and CDR2 sequences are SGHRS and YFSETQ. The CDR3 runs 16 residues. As DNA, the CDR3 is TGCGCCAGCAGCTTGGCGGCCGGGACATACTACAATGAGCAGTTCTTC. Its translation: CASSLAAGTYYNEQFF.

This chain links TRBV9 with TRBJ2-1; 13 bases agree with TRBD2. The CDR3 runs to 16 residues. CDR1 and CDR2 from the germline V gene are SGDLS and YYNGEE. V shed 0 bases and J 5 bases; nucleotides not matched to a gene: 2. CDR3 in amino acids: CASSVGLAGGNNEQFF. The CDR3 DNA reads as TGTGCCAGCAGCGTAGGACTAGCGGGAGGAAACAATGAGCAGTTCTTC.

J is TRBJ2-5 and V is TRBV4-1; a weak D match, TRBD2 (7 bases). Germline V gives CDR1 MGHRA, CDR2 YSYEKL. V was clipped by 0 bases and J by 5 bases, with 22 bases between them. The CDR3 covers 18 residues. The CDR3 region is CASSQDLRGAGEVETQYF. The CDR3 nucleotides read TGCGCCAGCAGCCAAGATTTGAGGGGGGCGGGAGAGGTCGAGACCCAGTACTTC.

The rearrangement joins TRBV19 to TRBJ2-1; D not certain. The CDR3 runs 15 residues. V was shortened by 4 bases and J by 6 bases, with 16 bases between the two germline ends. From germline, CDR1 is LNHDA and CDR2 SQIVND (reference sequence). The CDR3 is CASSTGFGVRNEQFF. In DNA, the CDR3 is TGTGCCAGTAGTACCGGGTTCGGAGTACGCAATGAGCAGTTCTTC.

The rearrangement uses TRBV9 and TRBJ2-5; unclear D gene. Germline assignment: CDR1 SGDLS and CDR2 YYNGEE. This CDR3 has 13 amino acids. Trimming removed 3 bases from V and 2 bases from J, with 8 bases in between. CDR3 in amino acids: CASSAATQETQYF. CDR3 bases: TGTGCCAGCAGCGCCGCGACTCAAGAGACCCAGTACTTC.